These T cell receptor beta chains were read from a single sample in a study of beta chain features in type 1 diabetes. Here immunoSEQ multiplex PCR was the method, and the copy in TCRdb shows in-frame clones only, minus some. The repertoire holds over 100,000 clones, with roughly 43% as singletons. Specimen: stem cell memory CD4+ T cells from blood. These receptors all come from a woman between 18 and 29 years old in good health. Both conserved end residues are part of each CDR3. Each record gives: J gene, V gene, CDR3 protein.

J: TRBJ2-7; V: TRBV5-1; CDR3: CASSRGLAGGPFSYEQYF
J: TRBJ2-2; V: TRBV19; CDR3: CASSIGGTSGSTGELFF
J: TRBJ2-3; V: TRBV6-1; CDR3: CASSLTNTQYF
J: TRBJ2-7; V: TRBV28; CDR3: CASSFLAGRSEQYF
J: TRBJ2-7; V: TRBV18; CDR3: CASSPRDRGLKQYF
J: TRBJ2-1; V: TRBV5-1; CDR3: CASSLVPRDEQFF
J: TRBJ2-1; V: TRBV19; CDR3: CASSRRTGTGFNSAINEQFF
J: TRBJ2-1; V: TRBV7-9; CDR3: CASSTRQGLNNEQFF
J: TRBJ2-1; V: TRBV5-1; CDR3: CASRISGASSYNEQFF
J: TRBJ2-6; V: TRBV27; CDR3: CASSTRQGATKRSGANVLTF
J: TRBJ2-7; V: TRBV11-1; CDR3: CASSFRDRGRDEQYF
J: TRBJ1-5; V: TRBV30; CDR3: CAWSEDRGNQPQHF
J: TRBJ1-5; V: TRBV2; CDR3: CASRGQVNQPQHF
J: TRBJ1-2; V: TRBV18; CDR3: CASSPRGGPDYGYTF
J: TRBJ2-2; V: TRBV7-2; CDR3: CASSFDLNPSGRNTGELFF
J: TRBJ2-3; V: TRBV27; CDR3: CASSFQRERATQYF
J: TRBJ2-3; V: TRBV7-3; CDR3: CASSLGGGADTQYF
J: TRBJ1-3; V: TRBV28; CDR3: CASSPVVPGNTIYF
J: TRBJ1-4; V: TRBV7-6; CDR3: CASSPGTGSNEKLFF
J: TRBJ1-1; V: TRBV5-1; CDR3: CASSLTLKHEAFF
J: TRBJ2-2; V: TRBV14; CDR3: CASSPRYNGGELFF
J: TRBJ2-7; V: TRBV23-1; CDR3: CASRRRGKQYF
J: TRBJ2-7; V: TRBV28; CDR3: CASSSWTSRNKYEQYF
J: TRBJ2-3; V: TRBV7-8; CDR3: CASLHGFTDTQYF
J: TRBJ2-5; V: TRBV19; CDR3: CASTTVGRETQYF
J: TRBJ2-1; V: TRBV2; CDR3: CASKQRVAYNEQFF
J: TRBJ1-1; V: TRBV5-1; CDR3: CASSPPGTEAFF
J: TRBJ2-2; V: TRBV2; CDR3: CASSWQRLTNTGELFF
J: TRBJ2-3; V: TRBV28; CDR3: CASSSGQDTDTQYF
J: TRBJ2-1; V: TRBV19; CDR3: CASRGTSGRSYNEQFF
J: TRBJ2-1; V: TRBV7-3; CDR3: CASSLYGGISEQFF
J: TRBJ2-1; V: TRBV5-4; CDR3: CASSLSGAGYNEQFF
J: TRBJ2-7; V: TRBV23-1; CDR3: CASSQSLGQLFYEQYF
J: TRBJ1-2; V: TRBV5-1; CDR3: CASSLGQRNYGYTF
J: TRBJ1-1; V: TRBV6-5; CDR3: CASSSVQGARGEAFF
J: TRBJ1-2; V: TRBV6-1; CDR3: CASSHPTRGNYGYTF
J: TRBJ2-5; V: TRBV20-1; CDR3: CSARDLETQYF
J: TRBJ2-2; V: TRBV4-2; CDR3: CASSQEVAVGGELFF
J: TRBJ2-7; V: TRBV27; CDR3: CASSLRGTSGRYSYEQYF
J: TRBJ2-2; V: TRBV5-5; CDR3: CASSLRSGQGAGGELFF
J: TRBJ2-1; V: TRBV29-1; CDR3: CSVGTGGAGMQFF
J: TRBJ2-1; V: TRBV5-1; CDR3: CASSTPGTSGYRSSYNEQFF
J: TRBJ1-1; V: TRBV18; CDR3: CASSPLPESPEAFF
J: TRBJ2-7; V: TRBV7-2; CDR3: CASSTRETDRQF
J: TRBJ2-1; V: TRBV7-2; CDR3: CASSLGLELGEQFF
J: TRBJ2-1; V: TRBV11-2; CDR3: CASSLAGLANLAPLNEQFF
J: TRBJ2-2; V: TRBV29-1; CDR3: CSVGMNREPGELFF
J: TRBJ2-4; V: TRBV5-1; CDR3: CASSRTSEWGSGAKNIQYF
J: TRBJ2-6; V: TRBV14; CDR3: CASSQLIFWTGGTGANVLTF
J: TRBJ1-1; V: TRBV19; CDR3: CASRQDYTEAFF